This T cell receptor (beta chain) emerged from a study of regulatory dendritic cells for organ transplantation. Findings of the study overall: Memory CD8+ clonal expansion seemed more limited with regulatory than mature dendritic cells. Memory CD8+ T cells were the most oligoclonal; naive cells were highly diverse.

Allogeneic regulatory or mature dendritic cells were co-cultured for under six days with CFSE-labeled sorted T cells at 1:10. Note on this clone: Antigen unknown.

Germline V gene sequence: CDR1 SEHNR, CDR2 FQNEAQ (reference sequence). The V segment lost 4 bases and the J segment 7 bases; nucleotides outside the gene matches: 10. This CDR3 is 15 amino acids long. Profiled with immunoSEQ multiplex PCR; TCRdb holds only in-frame clones, not every one. This sample has roughly 12,000 clones, with under 90% found just once. The J gene is TRBJ2-1, the V gene TRBV7-9, with 7 bases identical to TRBD1. Sequencing was carried out using naive CD8+ T cells from blood cultured with regulatory dendritic cells. Subset meaning: CD45RA+ naive T cells. The sequence was obtained from a human donor in good health. The CDR3 DNA reads TGTGCCAGCAGCTCTCCAGGGGGTGCGTGGAATGAGCAGTTCTTC. It yields the protein CASSSPGGAWNEQFF.